What follows are 2 T cell receptor beta chains derived from one specimen sequenced in a study of blood T cell repertoires in COVID-19. TCRdb's table, derived via immunoSEQ multiplex PCR, lists solely in-frame clones and lacks some. Of about 240,000 clones listed, around 90% are singletons. Sequences were obtained from peripheral blood. Every receptor here comes from a woman in her 70s with active or convalescent COVID-19.

This chain joins TRBV18 and TRBJ2-3; 9 positions match TRBD2. With V trimmed by 3 bases and J by 7 bases, 8 bases remained unmatched. The length of the CDR3 is 15 residues. Per the germline V gene, CDR1 is KGHSH and CDR2 is LQKENI. CDR3: CASSPIELAGHTQYF. DNA of the CDR3: TGTGCCAGCTCACCGATCGAACTAGCGGGTCATACGCAGTATTTT.

The rearrangement joins TRBV5-6 to TRBJ2-5, with TRBD1 matching 7 bases. The CDR3 runs 14 residues. Germline V gives CDR1 SGHDT, CDR2 YYEEEE. Trimming took 5 bases from V and 5 from J; bases not matched to a gene: 9. The CDR3 DNA reads as TGTGCCAGCAGTTTTGACAGGGTCGGGGAGACCCAGTACTTC. Its protein is CASSFDRVGETQYF.